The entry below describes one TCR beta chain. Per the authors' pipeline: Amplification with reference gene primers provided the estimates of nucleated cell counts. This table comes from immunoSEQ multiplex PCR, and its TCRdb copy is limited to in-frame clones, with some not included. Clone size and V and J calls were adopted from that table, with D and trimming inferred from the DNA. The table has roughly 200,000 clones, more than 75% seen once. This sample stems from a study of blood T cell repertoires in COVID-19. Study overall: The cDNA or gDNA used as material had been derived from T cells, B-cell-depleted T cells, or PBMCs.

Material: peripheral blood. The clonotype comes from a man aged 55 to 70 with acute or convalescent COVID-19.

CDR3: CASSIVMAAQSNYGYTF. For the CDR3, the DNA is TGTGCCAGTAGTATAGTTATGGCAGCGCAATCGAACTATGGCTACACCTTC. The gene calls are TRBV19 and TRBJ1-2; D is ambiguous. The V and J ends lost 1 base and 2 bases respectively, with 17 bases between them. Germline V gene data show CDR1 as LNHDA and CDR2 as SQIVND (reference sequence). There are 17 residues in the CDR3. The full variable domain, rest sourced from reference TRBV19 and TRBJ1-2, is DGGITQSPKYLFRKEGQNVTLSCEQNLNHDAMYWYRQDPGQGLRLIYYSQIVNDFQKGDIAEGYSVSREKKESFPLTVTSAQKNPTAFYLCASSIVMAAQSNYGYTFGSGTRLTVV.